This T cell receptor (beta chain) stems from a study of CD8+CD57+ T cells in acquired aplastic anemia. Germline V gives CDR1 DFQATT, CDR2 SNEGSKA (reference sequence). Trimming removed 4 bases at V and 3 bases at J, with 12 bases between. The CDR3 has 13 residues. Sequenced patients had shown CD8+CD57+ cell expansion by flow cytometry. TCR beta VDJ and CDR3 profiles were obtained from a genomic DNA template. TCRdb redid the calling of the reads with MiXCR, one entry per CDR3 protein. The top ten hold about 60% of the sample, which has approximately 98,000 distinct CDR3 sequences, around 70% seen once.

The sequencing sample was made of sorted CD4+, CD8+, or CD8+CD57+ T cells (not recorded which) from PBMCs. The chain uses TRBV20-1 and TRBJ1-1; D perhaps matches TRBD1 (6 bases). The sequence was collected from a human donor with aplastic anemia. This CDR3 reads CSANGGGHTEAFF. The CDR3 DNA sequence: TGCAGTGCTAACGGCGGGGGGCACACTGAAGCTTTCTTT.